A selection of T cell receptor beta chains follows, all from one sample in a study of blood T cell repertoires in COVID-19. Some clones are missing from TCRdb's copy, which holds only in-frame ones; the method was immunoSEQ multiplex PCR. The table has more than 120,000 clones, 80% to 90% seen once. Source material: peripheral blood. All receptors derive from a woman in her fifties or sixties with active or convalescent COVID-19. CDR3s leave out the opening cysteine and the closing phenylalanine or tryptophan. Some rows mark clone size as missing; the rest say once, few, many or name a class of expanded clone.

CDR3,V,J,size
ASSLRLPGANYGYT,TRBV18,TRBJ1-2,NA
ASSKERGTAKPYEQY,TRBV21-1,TRBJ2-7,NA
ASSLGLAGGIETQY,TRBV27,TRBJ2-5,once
ASSLSLGEQF,TRBV12-3/TRBV12-4,TRBJ2-1,NA
ASSVGLGGGVTDTQY,TRBV9,TRBJ2-3,NA
ASSLLAGGYNEQF,TRBV27,TRBJ2-1,NA
ASSLGHRDEQF,TRBV28,TRBJ2-1,NA
SALLGGKRASYEQY,TRBV29-1,TRBJ2-7,once
ASSPGTDPYEQY,TRBV27,TRBJ2-7,NA
ASSPPKQGSYGYT,TRBV18,TRBJ1-2,once
ASSARQDGGYT,TRBV7-3,TRBJ1-2,NA
ASTFSRTAEAF,TRBV12-3/TRBV12-4,TRBJ1-1,NA
ASSQDGGLAAYNEQF,TRBV4-3,TRBJ2-1,once
ASSSFYSNAETQY,TRBV13,TRBJ2-5,once
ASSFSRDYEQY,TRBV27,TRBJ2-7,NA
ASSLSQRGSGELF,TRBV6-2/TRBV6-3,TRBJ2-2,NA
ASSSSRQTEAF,TRBV19,TRBJ1-1,NA
ASSSYSTGELF,TRBV7-2,TRBJ2-2,few
ASSLTQGPNQPQH,TRBV5-5,TRBJ1-5,NA
ASRNQGSEAF,TRBV2,TRBJ1-1,few
ASSLIGGQSTDTQY,TRBV5-1,TRBJ2-3,NA
ASSSLTGGEAF,TRBV5-5,TRBJ1-1,NA
ASSLTTGGSDGYT,TRBV7-3,TRBJ1-2,NA
ASSNWDSLYTEAF,TRBV21-1,TRBJ1-1,NA
ASSPGGTYEQY,TRBV18,TRBJ2-7,NA
ASSHDRGGNTIY,TRBV28,TRBJ1-3,NA
ASSSGGQPQH,TRBV3-1/TRBV3-2,TRBJ1-5,NA
AWTRDRSNQPQH,TRBV30,TRBJ1-5,NA
ASSFGGGETQY,TRBV5-1,TRBJ2-5,NA
ASSQEGQTYSPLH,TRBV4-1,TRBJ1-6,NA
ASSPPQGGYGYT,TRBV9,TRBJ1-2,NA
ASSQGRQGSSSPLH,TRBV4-3,TRBJ1-6,once
ASSESKNYRDRDYEQY,TRBV10-1,TRBJ2-7,NA
SVKPSLYGYT,TRBV29-1,TRBJ1-2,few
SVAGRLNTEAF,TRBV29-1,TRBJ1-1,NA
ASSRPGTERGYT,TRBV25-1,TRBJ1-2,NA
ASSPQVGAEAF,TRBV9,TRBJ1-1,NA
ASSSEGVANYGYT,TRBV28,TRBJ1-2,NA
ASSLRSEKLF,TRBV28,TRBJ1-4,NA
AWSSYSGNSPLH,TRBV30,TRBJ1-6,NA
ASSSTWTANTGELF,TRBV7-8,TRBJ2-2,NA
ASSAGRRGEQY,TRBV11-3,TRBJ2-7,NA
ASSFRGMDEKLF,TRBV28,TRBJ1-4,few
ASSQDLSGTQY,TRBV4-2,TRBJ2-3,NA
ATSRRSGTSLGGANVLT,TRBV15,TRBJ2-6,NA
ASSYKRTAYEQY,TRBV27,TRBJ2-7,NA
ASKDFYNEQF,TRBV6-5,TRBJ2-1,NA
ASSQDTVNTEAF,TRBV14,TRBJ1-1,NA
ASSQEMRGLNQPQH,TRBV4-1,TRBJ1-5,NA
ASSLSGNRDTYGYT,TRBV27,TRBJ1-2,NA
ASSFQIGQTFYEQY,TRBV27,TRBJ2-7,NA
SADREYEQY,TRBV20-1,TRBJ2-7,few
ASSKVGEEKGRTEAF,TRBV21-1,TRBJ1-1,NA
ASSLRALNTEAF,TRBV3-1/TRBV3-2,TRBJ1-1,NA
ASSLLAGHYNEQF,TRBV27,TRBJ2-1,NA